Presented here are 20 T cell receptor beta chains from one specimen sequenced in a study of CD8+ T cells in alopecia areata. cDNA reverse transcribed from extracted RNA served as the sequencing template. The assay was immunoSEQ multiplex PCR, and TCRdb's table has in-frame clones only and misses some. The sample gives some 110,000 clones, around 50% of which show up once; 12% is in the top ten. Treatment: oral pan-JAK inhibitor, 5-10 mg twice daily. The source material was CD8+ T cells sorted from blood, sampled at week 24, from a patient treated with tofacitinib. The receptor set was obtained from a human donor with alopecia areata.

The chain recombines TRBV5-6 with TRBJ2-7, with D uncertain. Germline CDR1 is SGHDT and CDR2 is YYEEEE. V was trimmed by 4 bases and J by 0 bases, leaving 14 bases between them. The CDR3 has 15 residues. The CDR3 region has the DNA TGTGCCAGCAGCCCCGGCTTGGCACTCTCCTACGAGCAGTACTTC. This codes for CASSPGLALSYEQYF.

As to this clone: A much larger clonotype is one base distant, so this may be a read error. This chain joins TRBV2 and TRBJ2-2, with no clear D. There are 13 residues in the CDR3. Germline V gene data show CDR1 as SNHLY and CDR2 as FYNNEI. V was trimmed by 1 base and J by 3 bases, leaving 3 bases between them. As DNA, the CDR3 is TGTGCCAGCAGTGAAGTGGACACCGGGGAGCTGTTTTTT. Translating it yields CASSEVDTGELFF. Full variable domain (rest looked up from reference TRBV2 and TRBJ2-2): EPEVTQTPSHQVTQMGQEVILRCVPISNHLYFYWYRQILGQKVEFLVSFYNNEISEKSEIFDDQFSVERPDGSNFTLKIRSTKLEDSAMYFCASSEVDTGELFFGEGSRLTVL.

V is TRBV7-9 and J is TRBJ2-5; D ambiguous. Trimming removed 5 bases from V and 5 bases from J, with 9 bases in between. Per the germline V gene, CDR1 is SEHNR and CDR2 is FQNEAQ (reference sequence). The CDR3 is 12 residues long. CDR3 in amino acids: CASSHSPETQYF. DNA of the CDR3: TGTGCCAGCAGCCATAGCCCGGAGACCCAGTACTTC.

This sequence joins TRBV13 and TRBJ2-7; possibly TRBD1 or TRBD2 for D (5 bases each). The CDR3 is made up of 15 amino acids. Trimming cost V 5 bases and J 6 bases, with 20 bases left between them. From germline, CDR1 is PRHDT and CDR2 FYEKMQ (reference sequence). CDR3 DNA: TGTGCCAGCAGCCCAGCCCCGGGGCCACCAGCCGAGCAGTACTTC. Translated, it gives CASSPAPGPPAEQYF.

The CDR3 nucleotides read TGTGCCAGCAGCTTGGGGGGGACGCCCTACGAGCAGTACTTC. It is translated as CASSLGGTPYEQYF. V is TRBV7-2 and J is TRBJ2-7; 7 bases align to TRBD2. V trimming: 3 bases; J trimming: 2 bases; junction bases outside the gene matches: 4. The CDR3 is 14 amino acids. Germline-derived CDR1 and CDR2 are SGHTA and FQGNSA.

The CDR3 DNA follows: TGTGCCAGCAGCTTGGGTGACTTGACTACCTACGAGCAGTACTTC. It is translated as CASSLGDLTTYEQYF. V usage is TRBV5-6 and J usage is TRBJ2-7, with D perhaps TRBD2 (5 bases). This CDR3 region has 15 residues. The V gene lost 0 bases and the J gene lost 2 bases, with 12 bases spanning the gap. Germline V gene sequence: CDR1 SGHDT, CDR2 YYEEEE.

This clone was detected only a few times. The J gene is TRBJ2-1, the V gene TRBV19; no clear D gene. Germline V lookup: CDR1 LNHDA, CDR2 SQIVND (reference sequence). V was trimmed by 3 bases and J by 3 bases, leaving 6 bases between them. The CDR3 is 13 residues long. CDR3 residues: CASSMANYNEQFF. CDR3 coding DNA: TGTGCCAGTAGTATGGCCAACTACAATGAGCAGTTCTTC. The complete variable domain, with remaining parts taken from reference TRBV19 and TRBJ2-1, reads DGGITQSPKYLFRKEGQNVTLSCEQNLNHDAMYWYRQDPGQGLRLIYYSQIVNDFQKGDIAEGYSVSREKKESFPLTVTSAQKNPTAFYLCASSMANYNEQFFGPGTRLTVL.

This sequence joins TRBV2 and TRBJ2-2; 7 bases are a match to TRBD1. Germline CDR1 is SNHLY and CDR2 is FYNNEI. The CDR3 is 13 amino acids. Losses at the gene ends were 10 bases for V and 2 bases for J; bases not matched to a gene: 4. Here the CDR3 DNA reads TGTGCCACCCGGGACAGCAACACCGGGGAGCTGTTTTTT. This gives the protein CATRDSNTGELFF.

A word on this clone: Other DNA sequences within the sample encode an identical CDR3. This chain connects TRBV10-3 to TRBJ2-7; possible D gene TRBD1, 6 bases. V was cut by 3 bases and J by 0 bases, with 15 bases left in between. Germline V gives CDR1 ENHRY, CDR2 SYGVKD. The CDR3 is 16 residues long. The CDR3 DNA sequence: TGTGCCATCAGTGACCAACAGGGAGCTCGCTCCTACGAGCAGTACTTC. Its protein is CAISDQQGARSYEQYF.

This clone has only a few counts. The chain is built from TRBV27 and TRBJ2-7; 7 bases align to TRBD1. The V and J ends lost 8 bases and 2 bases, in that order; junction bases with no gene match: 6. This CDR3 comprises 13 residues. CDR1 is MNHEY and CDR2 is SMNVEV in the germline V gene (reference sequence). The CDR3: CASGRQGTYEQYF. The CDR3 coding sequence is TGTGCCAGCGGCCGACAGGGAACCTACGAGCAGTACTTC.

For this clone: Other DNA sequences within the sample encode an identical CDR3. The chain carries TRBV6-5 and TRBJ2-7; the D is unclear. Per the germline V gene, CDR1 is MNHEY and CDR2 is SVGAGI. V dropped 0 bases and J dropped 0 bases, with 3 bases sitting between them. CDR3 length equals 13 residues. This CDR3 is CASSYSRSYEQYF. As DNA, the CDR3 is TGTGCCAGCAGTTACTCTCGCTCCTACGAGCAGTACTTC.

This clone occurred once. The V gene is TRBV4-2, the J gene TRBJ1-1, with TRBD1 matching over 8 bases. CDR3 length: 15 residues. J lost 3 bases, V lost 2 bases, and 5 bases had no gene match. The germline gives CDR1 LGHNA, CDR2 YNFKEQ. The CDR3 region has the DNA TGTGCCAGCAGCCAATCAGGGGGCTTGCACACTGAAGCTTTCTTT. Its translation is CASSQSGGLHTEAFF.

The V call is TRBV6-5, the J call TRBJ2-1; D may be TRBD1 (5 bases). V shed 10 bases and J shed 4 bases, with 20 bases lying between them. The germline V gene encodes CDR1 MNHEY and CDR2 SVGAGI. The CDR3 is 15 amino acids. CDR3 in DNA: TGTGCCACCTGCTTCAGGGATGGAGCTTACAATGAGCAGTTCTTC. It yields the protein CATCFRDGAYNEQFF.

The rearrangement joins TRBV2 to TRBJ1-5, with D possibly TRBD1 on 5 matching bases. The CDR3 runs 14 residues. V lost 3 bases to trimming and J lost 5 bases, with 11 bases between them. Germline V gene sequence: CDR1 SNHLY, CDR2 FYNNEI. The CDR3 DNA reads TGTGCCAGCAGTGACTCAGGGTGGCATCAGCCCCAGCATTTT. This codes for CASSDSGWHQPQHF.

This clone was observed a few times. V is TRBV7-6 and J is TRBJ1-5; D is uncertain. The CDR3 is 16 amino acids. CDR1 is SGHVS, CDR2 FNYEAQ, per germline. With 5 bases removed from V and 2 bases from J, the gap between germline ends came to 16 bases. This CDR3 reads CASSLGEVRGNQPQHF. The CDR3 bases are TGTGCCAGCAGCCTCGGCGAAGTCCGTGGCAATCAGCCCCAGCATTTT.

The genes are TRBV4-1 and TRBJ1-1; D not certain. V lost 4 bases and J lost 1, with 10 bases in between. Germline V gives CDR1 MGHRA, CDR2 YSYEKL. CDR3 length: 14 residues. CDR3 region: CASSPGVENTEAFF. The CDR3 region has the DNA TGCGCCAGCAGCCCCGGGGTCGAGAACACTGAAGCTTTCTTT.

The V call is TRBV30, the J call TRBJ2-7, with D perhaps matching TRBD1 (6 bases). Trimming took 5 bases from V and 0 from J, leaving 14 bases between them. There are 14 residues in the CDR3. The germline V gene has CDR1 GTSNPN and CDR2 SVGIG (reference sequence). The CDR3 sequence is CAWGVGAGSYEQYF. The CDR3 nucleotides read TGTGCCTGGGGCGTGGGGGCAGGCTCCTACGAGCAGTACTTC.

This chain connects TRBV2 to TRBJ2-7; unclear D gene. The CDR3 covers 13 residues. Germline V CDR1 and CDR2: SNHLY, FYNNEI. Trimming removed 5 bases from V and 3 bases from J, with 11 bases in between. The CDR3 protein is CASSRSTIYEQYF. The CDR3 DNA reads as TGTGCCAGCAGTAGGAGCACTATCTACGAGCAGTACTTC.

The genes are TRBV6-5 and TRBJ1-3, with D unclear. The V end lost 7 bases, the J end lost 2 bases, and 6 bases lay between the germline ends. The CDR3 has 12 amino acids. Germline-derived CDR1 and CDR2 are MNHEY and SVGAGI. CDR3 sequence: CASIGAGNTIYF. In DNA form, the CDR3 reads TGTGCCAGCATTGGAGCTGGAAACACCATATATTTT.

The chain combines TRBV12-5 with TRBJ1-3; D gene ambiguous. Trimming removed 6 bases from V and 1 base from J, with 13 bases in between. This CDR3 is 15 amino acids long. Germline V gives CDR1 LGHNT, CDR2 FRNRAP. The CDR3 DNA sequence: TGTGCTAGTGGCAGAGGCAGGATATCTGGAAACACCATATATTTT. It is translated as CASGRGRISGNTIYF.